What follows are 7 T cell receptor beta chains derived from one specimen sequenced in a study of beta chain features in type 1 diabetes. Whole-study results and caveats: Moderate yet significant TCRB CDR3 shortening was seen in Type 1 diabetes patients in all four CD4+ subsets.

What was sequenced were expressed TCRB transcripts, since all of the isolated RNA had been reverse transcribed. This table comes from immunoSEQ multiplex PCR, and its TCRdb copy is limited to in-frame clones, with some not included. Among some 350,000 clones listed, around an eighth were seen once. Antigen specificity for these receptors is unknown. Sequencing was carried out using naive CD4+ T cells from blood. These receptor sequences come from a woman between 18 and 29 years old with type 1 diabetes.

This chain uses TRBV2 with TRBJ1-5, with 7 bases identical to TRBD1. Germline V gene sequence: CDR1 SNHLY, CDR2 FYNNEI. The V and J ends lost 9 bases and 6 bases, in that order; junction bases with no gene match: 5. This CDR3 has 12 amino acids. CDR3: CASHRGGQPQHF. CDR3 sequence (DNA): TGTGCCAGTCACAGGGGCGGTCAGCCCCAGCATTTT.

This rearrangement joins TRBV11-2 to TRBJ1-1; D is perhaps TRBD1 (6 bases). This CDR3 spans 15 amino acids. Trimming removed 5 bases at V and 2 bases at J, with 15 bases between. Germline V gene sequence: CDR1 SGHAT, CDR2 FQNNGV. The CDR3 spells CASSTRTGRNTEAFF. The CDR3 DNA is TGTGCCAGCAGCACGCGAACAGGGCGCAACACTGAAGCTTTCTTT.

The rearrangement links TRBV9 to TRBJ2-4, with 8 bases fitting TRBD2. CDR3 size: 15 residues. Germline lookup yields CDR1 SGDLS and CDR2 YYNGEE. J lost 0 bases, V lost 4 bases, and 3 bases had no gene match. CDR3 nucleotide sequence: TGTGCCAGCAGCATAGCGGGACTAGCCAAAAACATTCAGTACTTC. Translated: CASSIAGLAKNIQYF.

The chain employs TRBV29-1 and TRBJ1-4; the D is unclear. V gave up 4 bases and J gave up 0 bases, with 6 bases separating them. This CDR3 comprises 13 residues. In germline, CDR1 is SQVTM, CDR2 ANQGSEA. The CDR3 sequence: CSVASATNEKLFF. CDR3 sequence (DNA): TGCAGCGTTGCTAGTGCAACTAATGAAAAACTGTTTTTT.

This clone was found a few times. This chain connects TRBV5-4 to TRBJ2-5; 7 bases are shared with TRBD2. J gave up 2 bases and V 1 base, and 5 bases lay outside the gene matches. The CDR3 runs to 15 residues. The germline V gene has CDR1 SGHNT and CDR2 YYREEE (reference sequence). In nucleotides, the CDR3 is TGTGCCAGCAGCTTGTGGGCTAGCGGTCAAGAGACCCAGTACTTC. Translating gives CASSLWASGQETQYF.

This clone was recorded a few times. In DNA, the CDR3 is TGTGCCAGCTCACAAACCGGGACAGGGGACACTGAAGCTTTCTTT. Its translation: CASSQTGTGDTEAFF. The chain has TRBV18 and TRBJ1-1; 10 nucleotides match TRBD1. Germline values: CDR1 KGHSH, CDR2 LQKENI. After removal of 4 bases from V and 3 bases from J, the junction contained 5 bases not matched to a gene. The CDR3 loop spans 15 amino acids.

The rearrangement uses TRBV30 and TRBJ2-5; D is ambiguous. This CDR3 region has 11 residues. Trimming stripped 0 bases from V and 12 bases from J, with 11 bases between. Germline CDR1 and CDR2: GTSNPN and SVGIG (reference sequence). The CDR3 reads CAWSVMQFEYF. The CDR3 coding sequence is TGTGCCTGGAGTGTGATGCAGTTTGAGTACTTC.